This T cell receptor (beta chain) came from a study of blood T cells in healthy people across ages. Study findings and constraints: Higher diversity and more naive CD4+ cells were features of long-lived donors, compared to aged donors.

Each donor had roughly 10 milliliters of peripheral blood drawn. The extraction recovered at least 5 micrograms of total RNA per sample. The sample holds many counts of this clonotype. What it binds is not known. A second PCR of roughly 7 to 11 cycles used a sample-barcoded 5' primer and a J-beta primer mix. MiXCR, run by TCRdb on the 5' RACE reads, gives a single entry per CDR3 protein. Among 1.5 million to 2 million distinct CDR3 sequences, about 39% were seen once, and the ten largest hold roughly 24%. This CDR3 has 11 amino acids. V shed 4 bases, J shed 4 bases, and the junction held 0 bases outside the gene matches. The germline V gene encodes CDR1 DFQATT and CDR2 SNEGSKA (reference sequence).

The clonotype was recovered from a human donor in good health. V usage is TRBV20-1 and J usage is TRBJ1-2; 7 bases align to TRBD1. What was sequenced was blood. As DNA, the CDR3 is TGCAGTGCTACAGGGGGCTATGGCTACACCTTC. Protein: CSATGGYGYTF.